This TCR beta chain originates from a study of technical replicates of blood from a few donors. The CDR3 consists of 15 residues. Germline loops: CDR1 SEHNR, CDR2 FQNEAQ (reference sequence). The trim removed 0 bases at V and 8 bases at J, leaving 7 bases unmatched. Repertoires were generated with immunoSEQ multiplex PCR, while TCRdb's copy carries only in-frame clones and drops some. The data hold 65,000 to 95,000 clones, with 65% to 90% observed a single time. The sequenced sample consisted of PBMCs. The TCR sequence derives from a human donor in good health. Some clones in this sample may be carry-over from other donors' samples. The chain employs TRBV7-9 and TRBJ2-4; 7 nucleotides match TRBD2. CDR3 protein: CASSLAAGEGYIQYF. CDR3 DNA sequence: TGTGCCAGCAGCTTAGCGGCGGGAGAGGGGTACATTCAGTACTTC.